Below are 12 T cell receptor beta chains sequenced from a single sample in a study of blood T cells in healthy people across ages. Alongside a J-beta primer mix, a sample-barcoded 5' primer served in a second PCR lasting roughly 7 to 11 cycles. TCRdb re-derived calls from the 5' RACE reads in MiXCR, one entry per CDR3 protein. The data show around 990,000 distinct CDR3 sequences, around 27% seen once. A further study also used this sample, focusing on T cells of mothers and their children.

Material for sequencing was blood. The receptors stem from a girl aged 2 to 9 in good health.

This chain links TRBV20-1 with TRBJ1-3; 7 nucleotides align to TRBD1. CDR3 size: 13 residues. Germline V CDR1 and CDR2: DFQATT, SNEGSKA (reference sequence). V shed 6 bases and J 4 bases; nucleotides not matched to a gene: 6. CDR3 nucleotides: TGCAGTGCCCCGACAGGGCGAGGAAACACCATATATTTT. It codes for CSAPTGRGNTIYF.

This clonotype was seen a few times. The chain uses TRBV3-1 and TRBJ2-5; 11 positions match TRBD2. The J call may be in error: the DNA end matches TRBJ2-1 better. The CDR3 length is 16 residues. Germline V gene sequence: CDR1 LGHDT, CDR2 YNNKEL (reference sequence). The CDR3 bases are TGTGCCAGCAGCCAAGTAGCGGGAGGGCCGGGGAATGAGCAGTTCTTC. This gives the protein CASSQVAGGPGNEQFF.

The genes are TRBV9 and TRBJ2-5, with TRBD1 matching 7 bases. The J call is doubtful: the DNA matches TRBJ2-7 better. The CDR3 sequence is 15 residues long. CDR1 is SGDLS, CDR2 YYNGEE, per germline. The CDR3 DNA reads TGTGCCAGCAGCGTTTCCGGGACAGTCCTTAGCGAGCAGTACTTC. Amino acids: CASSVSGTVLSEQYF.

In this sample, this clonotype turned up a few times. J is TRBJ2-2 and V is TRBV7-2; TRBD2 aligns across 8 bases. The CDR3 has 16 residues. The ends lost 5 bases at V and 5 bases at J; junction bases unmatched: 10. Germline CDR1 reads SGHTA; CDR2 reads FQGNSA. The CDR3: CASSQLSGGGTGELFF. CDR3 nucleotide sequence: TGTGCCAGCAGCCAACTCAGCGGGGGTGGGACCGGGGAGCTGTTTTTT. The complete variable domain, with remaining parts taken from reference TRBV7-2 and TRBJ2-2, reads GAGVSQSPSNKVTEKGKDVELRCDPISGHTALYWYRQSLGQGLEFLIYFQGNSAPDKSGLPSDRFSAERTGGSVSTLTIQRTQQEDSAVYLCASSQLSGGGTGELFFGEGSRLTVL.

This clonotype was detected a few times. This chain links TRBV24-1 with TRBJ2-1, with 9 bases matching TRBD2. With 4 bases clipped from V and 8 bases from J, the junction kept 14 bases outside the gene matches. The CDR3 loop spans 17 amino acids. CDR1 is KGHDR, CDR2 SFDVKD, per germline. DNA for the CDR3: TGTGCCACCAGTGACAGTAGAGCTAGCGGGAATAACTATGAGCAGTTCTTC. It translates to CATSDSRASGNNYEQFF.

The chain is built from TRBV7-8 and TRBJ1-2, with D maybe TRBD1 (5 bases). The CDR3 consists of 14 residues. V was trimmed by 5 bases and J by 7 bases, leaving 17 bases between them. Germline CDR1 is SGHVS and CDR2 is FQNEAQ. The CDR3 is CASSPGSDSGGYTF. The DNA for the CDR3 is TGTGCCAGCAGCCCAGGATCCGACAGCGGTGGCTACACCTTC.

The J gene is TRBJ1-4, the V gene TRBV29-1; 7 bases are a match to TRBD1. The CDR3 contains 13 residues. Per the germline V gene, CDR1 is SQVTM and CDR2 is ANQGSEA. CDR3: CSGIRDSNEKLFF. The CDR3 coding sequence is TGCAGTGGGATTCGGGACAGTAATGAAAAACTGTTTTTT.

V usage is TRBV12-3 or TRBV12-4 and J usage is TRBJ2-3; a possible D gene is TRBD2 (6 bases). The V end lost 5 bases, the J end lost 1 base, and 13 bases lay between the germline ends. CDR3 length: 15 amino acids. The DNA of the CDR3 is TGTGCCAGCAGTCTCGGACTATCCCGCACAGATACGCAGTATTTT. It yields the protein CASSLGLSRTDTQYF.

This clonotype was seen ten or more times. V usage is TRBV4-3 and J usage is TRBJ2-2, with D unresolved. Trimming removed 0 bases at V and 7 bases at J, with 6 bases between. Germline V gene data show CDR1 as LGHNA and CDR2 as YSLEER. The CDR3 extends over 13 amino acids. The CDR3 sequence is CASSQERFGELFF. DNA for the CDR3: TGCGCCAGCAGCCAAGAGAGGTTCGGGGAGCTGTTTTTT.

This clonotype came up a few times. The CDR3 DNA sequence: TGCGCCAGCTCTCGGGACGGGGACTACGAGCAGTACTTC. As protein: CASSRDGDYEQYF. The rearrangement joins TRBV5-1 to TRBJ2-7; perhaps D is TRBD1 or TRBD2 (5 bases each). Germline V gene lookup returns CDR1 SGHRS and CDR2 YFSETQ. The CDR3 loop spans 13 amino acids. Trimming removed 7 bases at V and 3 bases at J, with 14 bases between.

The rearrangement uses TRBV19 and TRBJ1-4; a weak D match, TRBD1 (5 bases). The V end was cut by 3 bases, the J end by 0 bases, with 17 bases between. The CDR3 is 18 amino acids. Germline lookup yields CDR1 LNHDA and CDR2 SQIVND (reference sequence). The DNA for the CDR3 is TGTGCCAGTAGTATCGTCAGGGACGGAGACGCAACTAATGAAAAACTGTTTTTT. Protein product: CASSIVRDGDATNEKLFF.

This clonotype has more than one count but fewer than ten. The V call is TRBV20-1, the J call TRBJ2-5; the D gene is possibly TRBD2 (5 bases). With the DNA end fitting TRBJ2-1 better, the J assignment may be wrong. Germline V lookup: CDR1 DFQATT, CDR2 SNEGSKA (reference sequence). The CDR3 is 15 amino acids. CDR3 loop: CSARLLADITGEQFF. CDR3 coding DNA: TGCAGTGCTCGATTGCTAGCAGACATCACGGGGGAGCAGTTCTTC.